The 4 T cell receptor beta chains listed next were all sequenced from one sample in a study of OX40 agonist ivuxolimab in advanced cancers. The data were produced by immunoSEQ multiplex PCR, yet TCRdb's version contains in-frame clones alone and is incomplete. The profile shows about 60,000 clones, 85% to 90% of them singletons. The material sequenced was CD4+ or CD8+ T cells sorted from blood, taken in a trial of the OX40 agonist ivuxolimab. The receptors derive from an adult with an advanced solid tumor such as melanoma, head and neck, liver or kidney cancer.

V gene TRBV7-9 combines with J gene TRBJ2-7; 10 bases agree with TRBD1. J gave up 0 bases and V 9 bases, and 2 bases lay outside the gene matches. Germline values: CDR1 SEHNR, CDR2 FQNEAQ (reference sequence). The CDR3 consists of 13 residues. CDR3 nucleotides: TGTGCCAGGAGGACAGGGGGCTCCTACGAGCAGTACTTC. It translates to CARRTGGSYEQYF.

This chain links TRBV28 with TRBJ2-2; TRBD1 might be the D (5 bases). CDR3 length: 17 residues. V dropped 4 bases and J dropped 5 bases, with 20 bases sitting between them. Germline loops: CDR1 MDHEN, CDR2 SYDVKM. CDR3 residues: CASSSPLRGFGTGELFF. The CDR3 DNA follows: TGTGCCAGCAGTTCTCCCCTTAGGGGATTCGGTACCGGGGAGCTGTTTTTT.

Here the CDR3 reads CASSSPEGGTTDTQYF. CDR3 nucleotide sequence: TGTGCCAGCAGTTCCCCAGAGGGGGGCACTACAGATACGCAGTATTTT. The chain uses TRBV28 and TRBJ2-3; D is perhaps TRBD1 or TRBD2 (6 bases each). V was shortened by 4 bases and J by 3 bases, with 17 bases between the two germline ends. This CDR3 is 16 amino acids long. Germline CDR1 MDHEN, CDR2 SYDVKM.

The CDR3 spells CASSMKRRLSTGELFF. The CDR3 DNA reads as TGTGCCAGTAGTATGAAACGGCGATTGTCCACCGGGGAGCTGTTTTTT. The genes are TRBV19 and TRBJ2-2, with D hard to call. The CDR3 covers 16 residues. V gave up 3 bases and J gave up 4 bases, with 15 bases separating them. From germline, CDR1 is LNHDA and CDR2 SQIVND (reference sequence).